This TCR beta chain was documented in a study of shared clonotypes between healthy human individuals. Study results and caveats: Lower generation probabilities were found for non-shared clonotypes than for those shared by all four donors.

Profiled with immunoSEQ multiplex PCR; TCRdb holds only in-frame clones, not every one. This sample has 950,000 to 1,200,000 clones, with approximately 75% found just once. On this clone itself: Its target is unknown.

CDR1 is SGHKS and CDR2 is YYEKEE in the germline V gene (reference sequence). The CDR3 is made up of 14 amino acids. Trimming took off 5 bases at V and 7 bases at J, with 15 bases between the two ends. V and J are TRBV5-5 and TRBJ1-4; TRBD1 might be the D (5 bases). This sequence originates from a man younger than 30 in good health. Some clones in this sample may be carry-over from other donors' samples. Sequencing input: memory CD4+ T cells from PBMCs. Subset meaning: CD45RA-negative fraction. CDR3 loop: CASRVRVGSEKLFF. The CDR3 DNA reads as TGTGCCAGCAGGGTCAGGGTTGGAAGTGAAAAACTGTTTTTT.